Below, 29 T cell receptor beta chains from the same sample are listed, as sequenced in a study of blood T cell repertoires in COVID-19. Sequencing was performed with immunoSEQ multiplex PCR; in TCRdb, only in-frame clones are kept and a portion is missing. The table lists some 14,000 clones, around 87% of them singletons. The sequencing input was peripheral blood. The receptor set was obtained from a man between 60 and 75 years old with acute or convalescent COVID-19.

V usage is TRBV7-9 and J usage is TRBJ2-2, with D hard to call. The CDR3 length is 14 residues. Germline-derived CDR1 and CDR2 are SEHNR and FQNEAQ (reference sequence). The V end was cut by 0 bases, the J end by 3 bases, with 5 bases between. In DNA, the CDR3 is TGTGCCAGCAGCTTAGCAGAGTACACCGGGGAGCTGTTTTTT. It encodes CASSLAEYTGELFF.

V usage is TRBV7-2 and J usage is TRBJ2-3; 15 nucleotides line up with TRBD2. CDR1 and CDR2 (germline): SGHTA, FQGNSA. V shed 0 bases and J 0 bases; nucleotides not matched to a gene: 10. This CDR3 contains 21 residues. The CDR3 nucleotides are TGTGCCAGCAGCTTAGCCCCTCCTGGGACTAGCGGGGGGCCGAGCACAGATACGCAGTATTTT. This translates into CASSLAPPGTSGGPSTDTQYF.

This chain uses TRBV6-6 with TRBJ2-5, with D uncertain. The V and J ends lost 6 bases and 3 bases respectively, with 8 bases between them. Germline V lookup: CDR1 MNHNY, CDR2 SVGAGI (reference sequence). CDR3 length equals 12 residues. The DNA of the CDR3 is TGTGCCAGCAGGCTCGGAGAAGAGACCCAGTACTTC. As protein: CASRLGEETQYF.

The chain combines TRBV3-1 (or the pseudogene TRBV3-2) with TRBJ2-3; 8 bases are a match to TRBD1. V trimming: 3 bases; J trimming: 1 base; junction bases outside the gene matches: 9. CDR3 length: 17 amino acids. Germline V CDR1 and CDR2: LGHDT, YNNKEL (reference sequence). CDR3 residues: CASSHDRGPRGTDTQYF. The CDR3 DNA is TGTGCCAGCAGCCATGACAGGGGACCCCGGGGCACAGATACGCAGTATTTT.

The rearrangement uses TRBV12-1 and TRBJ2-3; the D call TRBD1 from the table was never checked on the DNA. TRBV12-1 is a listed pseudogene. There are 14 residues in the CDR3. The CDR3 protein is CASSFHQCTDTQYF. In DNA form, the CDR3 reads TGTGCCAGCAGCTTTCATCAGTGCACAGATACGCAGTATTTT.

The J gene is TRBJ2-5, the V gene TRBV5-4, with 12 bases aligning to TRBD2. The length of the CDR3 is 15 residues. Germline assignment: CDR1 SGHNT and CDR2 YYREEE (reference sequence). V lost 4 bases and J lost 1; bases outside the gene matches: 2. CDR3 in DNA: TGTGCCAGCAGCACGACTAGCGGGAGCCAAGAGACCCAGTACTTC. Translation gives CASSTTSGSQETQYF.

The chain is built from TRBV19 and TRBJ2-2, with a weak D call TRBD2 (6 bases). Per germline, CDR1 LNHDA and CDR2 SQIVND (reference sequence). Trimming took 2 bases from V and 3 from J, leaving 13 bases between them. The CDR3 runs 16 residues. CDR3 region: CASSIPRGKYTGELFF. DNA of the CDR3: TGTGCCAGTAGTATACCCCGCGGGAAGTACACCGGGGAGCTGTTTTTT.

The V call is TRBV6-5, the J call TRBJ2-3, with 8 bases matching TRBD1. The CDR3 runs 13 residues. Germline-derived CDR1 and CDR2 are MNHEY and SVGAGI. V lost 7 bases to trimming and J lost 4 bases; unmatched junction nucleotides: 4. The CDR3 loop reads CASTPDRADTQYF. CDR3 in DNA: TGTGCCAGCACTCCGGACAGGGCAGATACGCAGTATTTT.

This clone is a singleton in its sample. The chain employs TRBV18 and TRBJ2-7, with 7 nucleotides matching TRBD1. The CDR3 has 14 amino acids. J gave up 3 bases and V 2 bases, and 4 bases lay outside the gene matches. Germline CDR1 KGHSH, CDR2 LQKENI. The CDR3 is CASSPVGTDYEQYF. The CDR3 region has the DNA TGTGCCAGCTCACCAGTAGGGACAGACTACGAGCAGTACTTC.

A note on this clone: Relative to the germline gene, one junction end is altered; a read error may explain this. The CDR3 here is CASSHGTGHPEPFF. The CDR3 bases are TGCGCCAGCAGCCACGGGACAGGACACCCTGAGCCGTTCTTC. This rearrangement joins TRBV5-1 to TRBJ2-1; TRBD1 matches at 8 bases. This CDR3 spans 14 amino acids. The germline CDR1 and CDR2 sequences are SGHRS and YFSETQ.

The rearrangement links TRBV6-6 to TRBJ2-3, with 8 bases lining up with TRBD1. Germline CDR1 reads MNHNY; CDR2 reads SVGAGI (reference sequence). The CDR3 is 16 residues long. V trimming: 2 bases; J trimming: 0 bases; junction bases outside the gene matches: 4. The CDR3: CASSYMTGVSTDTQYF. CDR3 nucleotide sequence: TGTGCCAGCAGTTACATGACAGGGGTTAGCACAGATACGCAGTATTTT.

This clone was seen only a few times. The rearrangement links TRBV6-1 to TRBJ2-1; the D gene is possibly TRBD2 (5 bases). Trimming took 1 base from V and 9 from J, leaving 7 bases between them. The germline V gene has CDR1 MNHNS and CDR2 SASEGT. The length of the CDR3 is 12 residues. Here the CDR3 DNA reads TGTGCCAGCAGTGAAGGGACTCTTGAGCAGTTCTTC. Amino acids: CASSEGTLEQFF.

The chain links TRBV14 to TRBJ2-3; maybe TRBD1 (6 bases). V lost 1 base and J 0 bases, leaving 11 bases between the germline ends. CDR3 length: 16 residues. Per germline, CDR1 SGHDN and CDR2 FVKESK. This CDR3 reads CASSQVGGSSTDTQYF. Here the CDR3 DNA reads TGTGCCAGCAGCCAAGTTGGGGGCTCAAGCACAGATACGCAGTATTTT.

V usage is TRBV11-2 and J usage is TRBJ1-3; a possible D gene is TRBD1 (5 bases). The CDR3 has 15 amino acids. The ends were cut back, 5 bases at V and 0 bases at J, with 11 bases in the middle. The germline V gene encodes CDR1 SGHAT and CDR2 FQNNGV. This chain's CDR3 is CASSQHRTSGNTIYF. The CDR3 DNA reads TGTGCCAGCAGCCAGCACAGGACCTCTGGAAACACCATATATTTT.

J is TRBJ2-2 and V is TRBV5-1; D is possibly TRBD2 (6 bases). This CDR3 contains 15 residues. The V and J ends lost 1 base and 3 bases respectively, with 10 bases between them. Germline V CDR1 and CDR2: SGHRS, YFSETQ. CDR3 loop: CASSLQGLYTGELFF. The DNA for the CDR3 is TGCGCCAGCAGCTTGCAGGGACTTTACACCGGGGAGCTGTTTTTT.

The chain employs TRBV14 and TRBJ2-7; D remains unclear. Trimming took 3 bases from V and 5 from J, leaving 11 bases between them. Germline CDR1 and CDR2: SGHDN and FVKESK. CDR3 length equals 13 residues. The chain's CDR3 is CASSHPRHHEQYF. As DNA, the CDR3 is TGTGCCAGCAGCCACCCCCGACACCACGAGCAGTACTTC.

The chain joins TRBV6-1 to TRBJ1-2, with D uncertain. Germline V gives CDR1 MNHNS, CDR2 SASEGT. There are 12 residues in the CDR3. V was pared by 6 bases and J by 0 bases, with 5 bases between. The CDR3 reads CASRLANYGYTF. CDR3 sequence (DNA): TGTGCCAGCAGATTAGCTAACTATGGCTACACCTTC.

The J gene is TRBJ2-7, the V gene TRBV7-2, with 7 bases matching TRBD2. CDR1 and CDR2 (germline): SGHTA, FQGNSA. V was pared by 0 bases and J by 3 bases, with 5 bases of the junction left unmatched. The CDR3 sequence is 15 residues long. The CDR3 sequence is CASSLALAADYEQYF. The DNA for the CDR3 is TGTGCCAGCAGCTTAGCTCTAGCGGCGGACTACGAGCAGTACTTC.

The rearrangement links TRBV7-2 to TRBJ2-1; 9 nucleotides line up with TRBD1. This CDR3 region has 15 residues. J gave up 4 bases and V 4 bases, and 5 bases lay outside the gene matches. CDR1 is SGHTA and CDR2 is FQGNSA in the germline V gene. As DNA, the CDR3 is TGTGCCAGCAGCTCCCGGGACAGGGAATACAATGAGCAGTTCTTC. It encodes CASSSRDREYNEQFF.

This clone showed up just once. The genes are TRBV9 and TRBJ2-1; the match to TRBD2 covers 10 bases. CDR1 and CDR2 from the germline V gene are SGDLS and YYNGEE. V lost 1 base and J lost 4; bases outside the gene matches: 5. CDR3 size: 16 residues. The CDR3, as DNA: TGTGCCAGCAGCGTAAGTAGGACTAGCGGTTACAATGAGCAGTTCTTC. Its translation: CASSVSRTSGYNEQFF.

The rearrangement joins TRBV4-1 to TRBJ2-5; 10 nucleotides line up with TRBD1. J was trimmed by 5 bases and V by 1 base; bases with no gene match: 10. This CDR3 is 17 amino acids long. From germline, CDR1 is MGHRA and CDR2 YSYEKL. The CDR3 loop reads CASSQVRTGGTSETQYF. DNA of the CDR3: TGCGCCAGCAGCCAAGTAAGGACAGGGGGAACTTCGGAGACCCAGTACTTC.

The V and J genes are TRBV5-5 and TRBJ2-2; TRBD2 matches at 11 bases. Germline values: CDR1 SGHKS, CDR2 YYEKEE (reference sequence). Germline trimming cut 5 bases from V and 2 bases from J; bases unmatched to any gene: 8. The CDR3 spans 17 residues. This chain's CDR3 is CASSTRLAGINTGELFF. The DNA for the CDR3 is TGTGCCAGCAGTACCCGACTAGCGGGGATAAACACCGGGGAGCTGTTTTTT.

The J gene is TRBJ1-1, the V gene TRBV28; tentative D call: TRBD1 (6 bases). The germline gives CDR1 MDHEN, CDR2 SYDVKM. The germline V and J ends were trimmed by 2 bases and 8 bases, with 9 bases remaining between them. The CDR3 loop spans 12 amino acids. The DNA for the CDR3 is TGTGCCAGCAGTTTACAGGGGCTCGAAGCTTTCTTT. Protein product: CASSLQGLEAFF.

This clone occurred once. The chain carries TRBV7-2 and TRBJ2-2; D uncertain. The V end lost 1 base, the J end lost 7 bases, and 4 bases lay between the germline ends. The V gene's germline CDR1 is SGHTA and CDR2 FQGNSA. This CDR3 comprises 12 residues. CDR3 bases: TGTGCCAGCAGCTTAGTAATCGGGGAGCTGTTTTTT. Translated: CASSLVIGELFF.

The chain carries TRBV28 and TRBJ2-7; TRBD1 matches 10 bases. Germline loops: CDR1 MDHEN, CDR2 SYDVKM. This CDR3 has 14 residues. The junction had 2 bases not matched to a gene; V was cut back by 3 bases and J by 3 bases. CDR3 in amino acids: CASSLWTGGYEQYF. The CDR3 DNA sequence: TGTGCCAGCAGTTTGTGGACAGGGGGCTACGAGCAGTACTTC.

J is TRBJ1-2 and V is TRBV30; the D gene is possibly TRBD1 (5 bases). Per germline, CDR1 GTSNPN and CDR2 SVGIG (reference sequence). V was shortened by 0 bases and J by 14 bases, with 13 bases between the two germline ends. The CDR3 is 11 amino acids. The CDR3 protein is CAWSVWGEWTF. CDR3 DNA: TGTGCCTGGAGTGTATGGGGGGAATGGACCTTC. Full variable domain (rest looked up from reference TRBV30 and TRBJ1-2): SQTIHQWPATLVQPVGSPLSLECTVEGTSNPNLYWYRQAAGRGLQLLFYSVGIGQISSEVPQNLSASRPQDRQFILSSKKLLLSDSGFYLCAWSVWGEWTFGSGTRLTVV.

V gene TRBV4-3 combines with J gene TRBJ1-1; 8 bases match TRBD1. This CDR3 spans 15 amino acids. V shed 4 bases and J 1 base; nucleotides not matched to a gene: 5. The germline gives CDR1 LGHNA, CDR2 YSLEER. The CDR3 reads CASSPETGGNTEAFF. Written as DNA, the CDR3 is TGCGCCAGCAGCCCTGAAACAGGGGGGAACACTGAAGCTTTCTTT.

The chain is built from TRBV28 and TRBJ1-2; the match to TRBD1 covers 12 bases. V was pared by 4 bases and J by 7 bases, with 7 bases of the junction left unmatched. Germline CDR1 reads MDHEN; CDR2 reads SYDVKM. This CDR3 is built from 15 residues. CDR3 sequence: CASSSTGQGASGYTF. CDR3 DNA: TGTGCCAGCAGTTCCACGGGACAGGGGGCAAGTGGCTACACCTTC.

The chain's CDR3 is CASRLRRSGTSGRAQNTGELFF. The CDR3 nucleotides read TGTGCAAGTCGCTTACGGAGATCCGGGACTAGCGGGAGGGCCCAGAACACCGGGGAGCTGTTTTTT. The rearrangement joins TRBV12-2 to TRBJ2-2; TRBD2 reflects the table's D call only, with no check against the DNA. TRBV12-2 is a listed pseudogene. CDR3 length equals 22 residues.